What follows is one T cell receptor (beta chain) and its context. The target antigen is unknown. The sample originates from a study of Ad26.COV2.S vaccination and SARS-CoV-2 variants. In the study overall: Within the COV1001 Ad26.COV2.S trial arm, the donor was enrolled.

The treatment: approximately 18 received Ad26.COV2.S at low or high dose, single or two shots; roughly 5 received placebo; per-sample allocation not given. All samples were drawn on day 63, counting from the first vaccine or placebo injection. An 18-55-year-old adult in Boston served as donor. This CDR3 has 11 residues. CDR1 is DFQATT and CDR2 is SNEGSKA in the germline V gene (reference sequence). The ends were cut back, 1 base at V and 2 bases at J, with 3 bases in the middle. Sequencing used immunoSEQ multiplex PCR; TCRdb keeps in-frame clones, though not all of them. The table shows 440,000 or so clones, with about nine tenths occurring only once. Study observations and caveats: The analyses of TCR breadth and depth may have understated the size of total T cell responses.

The material was peripheral blood, obtained in a trial of Ad26.COV2.S vaccine versus placebo. The TCR sequence derives from a person aged 18 to 59 who received the Ad26.COV2.S COVID-19 vaccine or a placebo. The genes are TRBV20-1 and TRBJ2-7, with D unresolved. The CDR3 coding sequence is TGCAGTGCTAGAGTGCCCTACGAGCAGTACTTC. Translating it yields CSARVPYEQYF.